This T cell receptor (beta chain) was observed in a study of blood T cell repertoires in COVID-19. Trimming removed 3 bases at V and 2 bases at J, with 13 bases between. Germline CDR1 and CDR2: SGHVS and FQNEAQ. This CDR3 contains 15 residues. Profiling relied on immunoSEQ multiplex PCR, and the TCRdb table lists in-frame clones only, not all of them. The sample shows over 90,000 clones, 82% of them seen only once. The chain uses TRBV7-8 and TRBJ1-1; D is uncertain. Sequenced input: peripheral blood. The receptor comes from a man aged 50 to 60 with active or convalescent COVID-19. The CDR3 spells CASSLRPRGNTEAFF. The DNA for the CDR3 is TGTGCCAGCAGCTTGCGGCCCCGGGGTAACACTGAAGCTTTCTTT.